The 8 T cell receptor beta chains given below trace back to one sample, sequenced in a study of CD8+ T cells in alopecia areata. Sequencing relied on a cDNA template that was reverse transcribed from extracted RNA. The protocol was immunoSEQ multiplex PCR, while the TCRdb copy is restricted to in-frame clones and leaves out a portion. The sample lists some 82,000 clones; roughly half were seen once. The sequenced sample was NKG2D-high CD8+ T cells sorted from blood. The receptors stem from a human donor with alopecia areata.

The DNA for the CDR3 is TGTGCCAGCAGTGCAGGGGGGACCCAGTACTTC. It codes for CASSAGGTQYF. The chain combines TRBV27 with TRBJ2-5, with 7 bases that match TRBD1. The germline gives CDR1 MNHEY, CDR2 SMNVEV (reference sequence). J lost 7 bases, V lost 5 bases, and 1 base had no gene match. CDR3 length equals 11 residues.

The chain has TRBV14 and TRBJ2-1; D uncertain. The V end was cut by 0 bases, the J end by 7 bases, with 7 bases between. Germline CDR1 is SGHDN and CDR2 is FVKESK. The CDR3 extends over 13 amino acids. DNA of the CDR3: TGTGCCAGCAGCCAAGATCCCTCGAATGAGCAGTTCTTC. Encoded protein: CASSQDPSNEQFF.

The rearrangement joins TRBV10-3 to TRBJ2-7; D unresolved. The germline V and J ends were trimmed by 0 bases and 4 bases, with 13 bases remaining between them. The CDR3 loop spans 15 amino acids. CDR1 and CDR2 (germline): ENHRY, SYGVKD. CDR3 DNA sequence: TGTGCCATCAGTGAGTCCCACCAAAGCCAGTACGAGCAGTACTTC. Translated, it gives CAISESHQSQYEQYF.

This clone was observed a few times. The chain employs TRBV4-1 and TRBJ2-3; D may be TRBD2 (6 bases). Germline V gives CDR1 MGHRA, CDR2 YSYEKL. Trimming took 0 bases from V and 5 from J, leaving 15 bases between them. The CDR3 totals 16 residues. CDR3 residues: CASSQDSGGDQDTQYF. The CDR3 DNA is TGCGCCAGCAGCCAAGATTCGGGCGGGGATCAAGATACGCAGTATTTT.

V and J are TRBV29-1 and TRBJ1-4; the D is unclear. V lost 4 bases and J lost 0, with 9 bases in between. There are 14 residues in the CDR3. Germline V gene sequence: CDR1 SQVTM, CDR2 ANQGSEA. In DNA, the CDR3 is TGCAGCGTTGGAGCGGGTGCAACTAATGAAAAACTGTTTTTT. Translating gives CSVGAGATNEKLFF. Full variable domain (remainder filled in from reference TRBV29-1 and TRBJ1-4): SAVISQKPSRDICQRGTSLTIQCQVDSQVTMMFWYRQQPGQSLTLIATANQGSEATYESGFVIDKFPISRPNLTFSTLTVSNMSPEDSSIYLCSVGAGATNEKLFFGSGTQLSVL.

The rearrangement uses TRBV7-9 and TRBJ1-1, with D possibly TRBD1 on 6 matching bases. Germline V gives CDR1 SEHNR, CDR2 FQNEAQ (reference sequence). V was clipped by 8 bases and J by 8 bases, with 15 bases between them. This CDR3 comprises 12 residues. The CDR3 coding sequence is TGTGCCAGCGGCTACAGGGAGGCCGAAGCTTTCTTT. As protein: CASGYREAEAFF.

This chain connects TRBV29-1 to TRBJ1-1, with a weak D call TRBD1 (5 bases). Germline V gives CDR1 SQVTM, CDR2 ANQGSEA. V gave up 4 bases and J gave up 0 bases, with 6 bases separating them. This CDR3 has 12 amino acids. The CDR3 sequence: CSVARVNTEAFF. CDR3 nucleotides: TGCAGCGTTGCCAGGGTGAACACTGAAGCTTTCTTT.

This sequence joins TRBV29-1 and TRBJ2-2; 8 bases map to TRBD1. The germline V gene has CDR1 SQVTM and CDR2 ANQGSEA. The J segment lost 6 bases and the V segment lost 3 bases, leaving 3 bases of the junction unmatched. The CDR3 is made up of 13 amino acids. The CDR3 DNA follows: TGCAGCGTTGAGACAGGGGCGCCCGGGGAGCTGTTTTTT. It specifies CSVETGAPGELFF.